The 23 T cell receptor beta chains in this list originate from one sample, sequenced in a study of blood T cell repertoires in COVID-19. Data came from immunoSEQ multiplex PCR; TCRdb stores just in-frame clones and leaves some out. The sample lists nearly 30,000 clones; around 80% were seen once. Source material: peripheral blood. The receptor source for this set is a woman between 65 and 79 years old with acute or convalescent COVID-19.

The genes are TRBV30 and TRBJ1-2; D not resolved. The germline V gene has CDR1 GTSNPN and CDR2 SVGIG (reference sequence). The CDR3 has 13 amino acids. The V end was cut by 2 bases, the J end by 7 bases, with 14 bases between. The DNA of the CDR3 is TGTGCCTGGAGTCCCACCCAACGGGGTGGCTACACCTTC. Residues: CAWSPTQRGGYTF.

V usage is TRBV27 and J usage is TRBJ1-1; possibly TRBD1 for D (5 bases). Germline values: CDR1 MNHEY, CDR2 SMNVEV (reference sequence). This CDR3 has 15 amino acids. V lost 5 bases to trimming and J lost 11 bases, with 24 bases between them. CDR3 DNA sequence: TGTGCCAGCAGTCCGCTCCCCGGGAGCAGGGAAGGGGCTTTCTTT. Amino acid sequence: CASSPLPGSREGAFF.

The chain is built from TRBV7-2 and TRBJ2-4; D possibly corresponds to TRBD2 (5 bases). The CDR3 is 18 amino acids. V gave up 1 base and J gave up 0 bases, with 16 bases separating them. Germline CDR1 reads SGHTA; CDR2 reads FQGNSA. The CDR3 is CASSLGPGGSLAKNIQYF. CDR3 nucleotide sequence: TGTGCCAGCAGCTTAGGTCCTGGCGGGTCGCTAGCCAAAAACATTCAGTACTTC.

The CDR3 DNA is TGCGCCAGCAGCCCAGGGGGCAGGCCGAACACTGAAGCTTTCTTT. This sequence encodes CASSPGGRPNTEAFF. This chain connects TRBV4-1 to TRBJ1-1; 8 nucleotides align to TRBD1. Germline V gives CDR1 MGHRA, CDR2 YSYEKL. The CDR3 has 15 residues. J was trimmed by 1 base and V by 4 bases; bases with no gene match: 5.

This clone rates as medium-sized. The chain couples TRBV28 to TRBJ2-7, with D perhaps TRBD1 (7 bases). Looked up from germline, CDR1 is MDHEN and CDR2 is SYDVKM. This CDR3 region has 13 residues. The ends were cut back, 5 bases at V and 6 bases at J, with 14 bases in the middle. The CDR3 here is CASSGYRGGEQYF. In nucleotides, the CDR3 is TGTGCCAGCAGTGGATACAGGGGAGGCGAGCAGTACTTC.

V is TRBV5-1 and J is TRBJ1-1; TRBD1 is a possible D gene (6 bases). V was cut by 4 bases and J by 3 bases, with 10 bases left in between. Germline-derived CDR1 and CDR2 are SGHRS and YFSETQ. CDR3 length: 13 amino acids. In DNA form, the CDR3 reads TGCGCCAGCAGCCCCGGGACATACACTGAAGCTTTCTTT. It yields the protein CASSPGTYTEAFF.

This chain uses TRBV5-1 with TRBJ2-3; D unclear. The CDR3 is made up of 13 amino acids. In germline, CDR1 is SGHRS, CDR2 YFSETQ. Trimming stripped 2 bases from V and 3 bases from J, with 7 bases between. DNA for the CDR3: TGCGCCAGCAGCTTACGAGCAACAGATACGCAGTATTTT. Its translation: CASSLRATDTQYF.

The chain is built from TRBV5-4 and TRBJ2-3; D perhaps matches TRBD1 (6 bases). Germline V lookup: CDR1 SGHNT, CDR2 YYREEE (reference sequence). The CDR3 sequence is 15 residues long. V dropped 4 bases and J dropped 5 bases, with 17 bases sitting between them. CDR3 coding DNA: TGTGCCAGCAGCGAACAGGGAAGGGAAGAAGATACGCAGTATTTT. As protein: CASSEQGREEDTQYF.

V is TRBV5-1 and J is TRBJ2-2; no clear D gene. The V end was cut by 0 bases, the J end by 4 bases, with 4 bases between. Germline loops: CDR1 SGHRS, CDR2 YFSETQ. This CDR3 is built from 13 residues. The CDR3 sequence is CASSLVATGELFF. Written as DNA, the CDR3 is TGCGCCAGCAGCTTGGTGGCCACCGGGGAGCTGTTTTTT.

The chain recombines TRBV11-2 with TRBJ1-4; unclear D gene. The CDR3 covers 16 residues. Germline V gene sequence: CDR1 SGHAT, CDR2 FQNNGV. Trimming shortened V by 5 bases and J by 2 bases, and 15 bases separated the two germline ends. As DNA, the CDR3 is TGTGCCAGCAGCCAAGGGAGGCGTCCGACTAATGAAAAACTGTTTTTT. Its protein is CASSQGRRPTNEKLFF. The whole variable domain, filled in from reference TRBV11-2 and TRBJ1-4, reads EAGVAQSPRYKIIEKRQSVAFWCNPISGHATLYWYQQILGQGPKLLIQFQNNGVVDDSQLPKDRFSAERLKGVDSTLKIQPAKLEDSAVYLCASSQGRRPTNEKLFFGSGTQLSVL.

The gene calls are TRBV4-1 and TRBJ2-1; the match to TRBD2 covers 7 bases. V gave up 3 bases and J gave up 4 bases; unmatched junction bases: 12. This CDR3 is built from 17 residues. Germline-derived CDR1 and CDR2 are MGHRA and YSYEKL. CDR3 DNA sequence: TGCGCCAGCAGCCAGGACCCCGGGGGAGGGCGGTACAATGAGCAGTTCTTC. It is translated as CASSQDPGGGRYNEQFF.

This clone occurred a few times. The chain joins TRBV19 to TRBJ1-5; 9 positions match TRBD1. The V gene end was trimmed by 5 bases and the J gene end by 6 bases; junction bases not matched to a gene: 11. The length of the CDR3 is 16 residues. CDR1 and CDR2 from the germline V gene are LNHDA and SQIVND (reference sequence). This CDR3 reads CASSLATGGMGQPQHF. The CDR3 DNA follows: TGTGCCAGTAGTCTCGCTACAGGGGGCATGGGTCAGCCCCAGCATTTT.

The CDR3, as DNA: TGTGCCAGCAGCAACTTCAGGGGGAATAATTCACCCCTCCACTTT. As protein: CASSNFRGNNSPLHF. J is TRBJ1-6 and V is TRBV5-4, with 7 bases fitting TRBD1. The CDR3 is 15 residues long. V was clipped by 4 bases and J by 5 bases; unmatched bases: 6. From germline, CDR1 is SGHNT and CDR2 YYREEE (reference sequence).

This chain joins TRBV6-5 and TRBJ1-2; TRBD1 might be the D (5 bases). Germline V CDR1 and CDR2: MNHEY, SVGAGI. V lost 5 bases, J lost 6 bases, and 16 bases lay in between. This CDR3 contains 14 residues. The CDR3 sequence: CASSPLGGYDGYTF. CDR3 coding DNA: TGTGCCAGCAGTCCCCTTGGGGGGTACGATGGCTACACCTTC.

The rearrangement uses TRBV3-1 (or the pseudogene TRBV3-2) and TRBJ2-2, with 7 nucleotides matching TRBD1. The CDR3 loop spans 14 amino acids. J gave up 5 bases and V 6 bases, and 6 bases lay outside the gene matches. Germline V gene lookup returns CDR1 LGHDT and CDR2 YNNKEL (reference sequence). The CDR3 loop reads CASRDRVRTGELFF. The CDR3 DNA follows: TGTGCCAGCAGAGACAGGGTGCGTACCGGGGAGCTGTTTTTT.

V and J are TRBV28 and TRBJ2-1, with unresolved D. Germline V gene sequence: CDR1 MDHEN, CDR2 SYDVKM. This CDR3 has 15 residues. Trimming removed 9 bases at V and 4 bases at J, with 19 bases between. CDR3 in DNA: TGTGCCAGTAGAGGTGGCGCTAGTGCTTACAATGAGCAGTTCTTC. It is translated as CASRGGASAYNEQFF.

The V gene is TRBV7-3, the J gene TRBJ2-6; 7 bases match TRBD1. The CDR3 is 20 residues long. The trim removed 1 base at V and 4 bases at J, leaving 16 bases unmatched. Germline values: CDR1 SGHTA, CDR2 FQGTGA. Written as DNA, the CDR3 is TGTGCCAGCAGCTTAATCCGGGACAGAGGGCGGCGGACCGGGGCCAACGTCCTGACTTTC. Protein sequence: CASSLIRDRGRRTGANVLTF.

The chain recombines TRBV12-3 or TRBV12-4 with TRBJ2-1, with D hard to call. V was clipped by 2 bases and J by 9 bases, with 8 bases between them. The CDR3 length is 12 residues. DNA of the CDR3: TGTGCCAGCAGTTTAAGGCGGCGTGAGCAGTTCTTC. This gives the protein CASSLRRREQFF.

The V and J genes are TRBV5-1 and TRBJ2-1; D gene uncertain. The CDR3 has 13 residues. CDR1 SGHRS and CDR2 YFSETQ come from the germline V gene. Trimming removed 7 bases from V and 7 bases from J, with 15 bases in between. The CDR3 DNA follows: TGCGCCAGCGGAACAGCACCCAAGAATGAGCAGTTCTTC. Translation gives CASGTAPKNEQFF.

The chain couples TRBV3-1 (or the pseudogene TRBV3-2) to TRBJ2-3; 10 positions agree with TRBD2. CDR1 is LGHDT, CDR2 YNNKEL, per germline (reference sequence). This CDR3 is built from 16 residues. After removal of 4 bases from V and 4 bases from J, the junction contained 8 bases not matched to a gene. CDR3 amino acids: CASSPLSTSGPDTQYF. DNA for the CDR3: TGTGCCAGCAGCCCATTATCGACTAGCGGGCCAGATACGCAGTATTTT.

The chain links TRBV19 to TRBJ2-4; 8 bases map to TRBD1. J gave up 2 bases and V 1 base, and 13 bases lay outside the gene matches. In germline, CDR1 is LNHDA, CDR2 SQIVND (reference sequence). The CDR3 loop spans 19 amino acids. The CDR3 protein is CASSIAGQGGSGSKNIQYF. CDR3 nucleotides: TGTGCCAGTAGTATAGCAGGACAGGGAGGTAGTGGGTCCAAAAACATTCAGTACTTC.

This clone was found a few times. The chain has TRBV5-4 and TRBJ1-3, with 8 bases that match TRBD1. The germline gives CDR1 SGHNT, CDR2 YYREEE (reference sequence). The CDR3 extends over 16 amino acids. The junction had 9 bases not matched to a gene; V was cut back by 3 bases and J by 4 bases. The CDR3 loop is CASSSDPTGAGNTIYF. DNA for the CDR3: TGTGCCAGCAGCTCCGACCCGACAGGGGCGGGAAACACCATATATTTT.

The chain is built from TRBV5-6 and TRBJ2-5, with D possibly being TRBD1 (6 bases). The CDR3 has 15 residues. V lost 4 bases and J lost 1, with 14 bases in between. The germline CDR1 and CDR2 sequences are SGHDT and YYEEEE. This CDR3 reads CASSANRQAQETQYF. Here the CDR3 DNA reads TGTGCCAGCAGCGCCAACCGACAGGCCCAAGAGACCCAGTACTTC.